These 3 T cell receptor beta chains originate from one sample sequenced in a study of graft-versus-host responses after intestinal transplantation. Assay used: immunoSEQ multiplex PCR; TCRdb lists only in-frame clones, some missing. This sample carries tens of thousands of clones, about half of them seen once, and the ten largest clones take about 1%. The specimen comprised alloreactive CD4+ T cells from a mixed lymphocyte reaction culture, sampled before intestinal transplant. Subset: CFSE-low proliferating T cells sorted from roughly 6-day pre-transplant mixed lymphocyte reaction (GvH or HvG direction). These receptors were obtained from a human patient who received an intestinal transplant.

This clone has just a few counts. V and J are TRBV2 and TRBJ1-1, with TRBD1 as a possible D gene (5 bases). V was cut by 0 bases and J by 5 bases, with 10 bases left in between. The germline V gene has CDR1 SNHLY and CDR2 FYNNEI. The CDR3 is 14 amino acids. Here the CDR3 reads CASSEAPGRTEAFF. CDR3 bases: TGTGCCAGCAGTGAAGCCCCAGGGCGGACTGAAGCTTTCTTT.

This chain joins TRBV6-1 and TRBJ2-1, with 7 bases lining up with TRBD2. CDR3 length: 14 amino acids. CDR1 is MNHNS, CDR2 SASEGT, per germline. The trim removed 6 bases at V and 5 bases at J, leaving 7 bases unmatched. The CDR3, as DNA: TGTGCCAGCAGCACGGGGGGACTAAACAATGAGCAGTTCTTC. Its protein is CASSTGGLNNEQFF.

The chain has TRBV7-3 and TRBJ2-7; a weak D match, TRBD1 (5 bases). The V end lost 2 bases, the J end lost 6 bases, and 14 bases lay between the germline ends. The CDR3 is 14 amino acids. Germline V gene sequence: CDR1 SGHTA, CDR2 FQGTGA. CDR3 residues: CASSLGQGLGEQYF. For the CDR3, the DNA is TGTGCCAGCAGCTTAGGTCAGGGCTTGGGCGAGCAGTACTTC.